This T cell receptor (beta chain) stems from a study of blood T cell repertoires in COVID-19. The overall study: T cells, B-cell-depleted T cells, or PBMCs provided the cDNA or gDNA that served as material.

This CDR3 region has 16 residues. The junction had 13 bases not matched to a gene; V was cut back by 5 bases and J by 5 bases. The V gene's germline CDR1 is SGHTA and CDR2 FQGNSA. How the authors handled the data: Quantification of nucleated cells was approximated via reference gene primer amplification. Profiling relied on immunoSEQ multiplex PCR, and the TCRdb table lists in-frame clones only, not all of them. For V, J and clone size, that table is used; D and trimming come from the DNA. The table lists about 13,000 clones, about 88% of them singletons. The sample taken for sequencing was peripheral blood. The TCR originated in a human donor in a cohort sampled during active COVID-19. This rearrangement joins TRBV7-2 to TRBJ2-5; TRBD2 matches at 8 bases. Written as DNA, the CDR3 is TGTGCCAGCAGCCCCGGCGCAGCGGGGGCCCCGGAGACCCAGTACTTC. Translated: CASSPGAAGAPETQYF. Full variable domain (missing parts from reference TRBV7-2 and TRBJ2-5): GAGVSQSPSNKVTEKGKDVELRCDPISGHTALYWYRQSLGQGLEFLIYFQGNSAPDKSGLPSDRFSAERTGGSVSTLTIQRTQQEDSAVYLCASSPGAAGAPETQYFGPGTRLLVL.